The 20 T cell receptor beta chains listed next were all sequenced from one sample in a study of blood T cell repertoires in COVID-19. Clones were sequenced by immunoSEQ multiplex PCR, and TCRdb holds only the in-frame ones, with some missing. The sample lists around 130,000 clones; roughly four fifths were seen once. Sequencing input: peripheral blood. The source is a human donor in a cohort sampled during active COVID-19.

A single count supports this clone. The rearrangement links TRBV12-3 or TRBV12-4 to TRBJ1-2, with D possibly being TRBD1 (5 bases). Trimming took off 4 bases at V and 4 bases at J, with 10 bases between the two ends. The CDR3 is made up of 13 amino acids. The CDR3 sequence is CASSSGGGYGYTF. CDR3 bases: TGTGCCAGCAGTTCGGGGGGTGGCTATGGCTACACCTTC.

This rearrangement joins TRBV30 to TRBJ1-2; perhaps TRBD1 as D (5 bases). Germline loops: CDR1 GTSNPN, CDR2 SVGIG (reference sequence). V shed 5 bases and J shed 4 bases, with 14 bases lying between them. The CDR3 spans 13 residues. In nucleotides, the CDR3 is TGTGCCTGGGCACCGGGGGGGATCTATGGCTACACCTTC. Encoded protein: CAWAPGGIYGYTF.

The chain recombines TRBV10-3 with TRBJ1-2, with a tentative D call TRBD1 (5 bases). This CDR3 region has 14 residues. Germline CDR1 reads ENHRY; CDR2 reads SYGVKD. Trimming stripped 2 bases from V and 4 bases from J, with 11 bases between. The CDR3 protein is CAISEAGDGYGYTF. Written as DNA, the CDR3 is TGTGCCATCAGTGAGGCGGGGGACGGCTATGGCTACACCTTC.

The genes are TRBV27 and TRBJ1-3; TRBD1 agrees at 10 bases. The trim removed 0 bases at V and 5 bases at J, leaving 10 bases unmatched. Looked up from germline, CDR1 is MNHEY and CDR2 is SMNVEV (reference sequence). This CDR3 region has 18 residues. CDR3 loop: CASSLSLPGQGTRNTIYF. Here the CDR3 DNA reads TGTGCCAGCAGTTTATCGCTCCCGGGACAGGGGACCCGAAACACCATATATTTT.

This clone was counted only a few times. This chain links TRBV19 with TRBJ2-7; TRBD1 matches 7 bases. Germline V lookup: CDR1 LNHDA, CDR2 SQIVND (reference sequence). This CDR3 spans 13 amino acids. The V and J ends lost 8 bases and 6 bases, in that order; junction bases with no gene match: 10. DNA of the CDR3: TGTGCCAGTGGACACGGACAGGCAGGCGAGCAGTACTTC. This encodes CASGHGQAGEQYF.

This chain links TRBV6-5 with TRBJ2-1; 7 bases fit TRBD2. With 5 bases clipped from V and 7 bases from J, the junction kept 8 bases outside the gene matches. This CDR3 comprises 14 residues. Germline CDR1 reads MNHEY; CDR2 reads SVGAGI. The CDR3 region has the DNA TGTGCCAGCAGTCCTTGGACTAGTGGGAATGAGCAGTTCTTC. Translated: CASSPWTSGNEQFF.

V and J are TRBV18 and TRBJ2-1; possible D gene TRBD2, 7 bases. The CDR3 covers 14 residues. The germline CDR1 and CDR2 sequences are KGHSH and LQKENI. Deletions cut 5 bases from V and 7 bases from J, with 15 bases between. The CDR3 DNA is TGTGCCAGCTCAGGGGGGGCCAGGACAAATGAGCAGTTCTTC. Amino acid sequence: CASSGGARTNEQFF.

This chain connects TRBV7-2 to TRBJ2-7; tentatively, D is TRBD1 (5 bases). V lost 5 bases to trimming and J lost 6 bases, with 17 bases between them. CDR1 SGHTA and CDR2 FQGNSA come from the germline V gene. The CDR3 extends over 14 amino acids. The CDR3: CASSLSDKSSEQYF. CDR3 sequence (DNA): TGTGCCAGCAGCCTGTCGGACAAGAGCAGCGAGCAGTACTTC.

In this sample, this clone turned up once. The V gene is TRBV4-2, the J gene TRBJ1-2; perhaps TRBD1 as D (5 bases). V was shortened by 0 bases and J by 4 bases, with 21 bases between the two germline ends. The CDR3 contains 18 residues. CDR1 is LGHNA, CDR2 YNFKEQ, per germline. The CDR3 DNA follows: TGTGCCAGCAGCCAAGATAGGGGCCCTCGGGCTAGATTCTATGGCTACACCTTC. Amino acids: CASSQDRGPRARFYGYTF.

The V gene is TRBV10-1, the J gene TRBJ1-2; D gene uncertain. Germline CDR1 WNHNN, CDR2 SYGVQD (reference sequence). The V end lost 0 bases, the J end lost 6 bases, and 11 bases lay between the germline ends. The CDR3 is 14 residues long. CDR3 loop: CASSESTGFDGYTF. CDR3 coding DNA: TGCGCCAGCAGTGAGTCGACGGGATTTGATGGCTACACCTTC.

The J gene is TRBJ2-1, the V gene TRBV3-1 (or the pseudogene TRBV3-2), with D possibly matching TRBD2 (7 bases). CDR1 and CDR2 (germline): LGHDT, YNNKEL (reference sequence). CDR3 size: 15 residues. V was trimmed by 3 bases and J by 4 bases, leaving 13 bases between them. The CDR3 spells CASSHGGLGYNEQFF. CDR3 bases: TGTGCCAGCAGCCACGGGGGGCTGGGATACAATGAGCAGTTCTTC.

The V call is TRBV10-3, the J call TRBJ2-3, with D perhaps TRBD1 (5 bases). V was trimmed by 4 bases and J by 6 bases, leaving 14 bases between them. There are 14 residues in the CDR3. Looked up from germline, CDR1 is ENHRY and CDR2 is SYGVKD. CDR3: CAISVDRHRDTQYF. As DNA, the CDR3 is TGTGCCATCAGTGTAGACAGACACCGCGATACGCAGTATTTT.

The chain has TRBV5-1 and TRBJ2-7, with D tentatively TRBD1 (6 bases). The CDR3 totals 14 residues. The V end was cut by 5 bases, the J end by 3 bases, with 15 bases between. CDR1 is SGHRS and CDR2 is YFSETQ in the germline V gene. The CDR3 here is CASRTNPDSYEQYF. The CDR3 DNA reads TGCGCCAGCAGAACGAACCCGGACAGCTACGAGCAGTACTTC.

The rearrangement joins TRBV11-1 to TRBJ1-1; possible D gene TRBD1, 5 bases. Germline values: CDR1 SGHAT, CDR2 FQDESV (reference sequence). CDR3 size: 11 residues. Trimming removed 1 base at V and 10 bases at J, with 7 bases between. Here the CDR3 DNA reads TGTGCCAGCAGCTTAGTGGGGCGAGCTTTCTTT. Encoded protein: CASSLVGRAFF. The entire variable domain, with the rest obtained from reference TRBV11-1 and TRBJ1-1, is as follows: EAEVAQSPRYKITEKSQAVAFWCDPISGHATLYWYRQILGQGPELLVQFQDESVVDDSQLPKDRFSAERLKGVDSTLKIQPAELGDSAMYLCASSLVGRAFFGQGTRLTVV.

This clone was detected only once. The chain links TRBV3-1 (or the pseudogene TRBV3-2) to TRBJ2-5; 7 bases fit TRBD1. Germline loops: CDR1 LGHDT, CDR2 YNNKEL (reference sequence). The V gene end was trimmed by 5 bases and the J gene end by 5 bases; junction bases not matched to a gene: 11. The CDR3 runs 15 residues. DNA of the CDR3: TGTGCCAGCAGCGATCGACAGGGTGGGTTGGAGACCCAGTACTTC. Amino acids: CASSDRQGGLETQYF.

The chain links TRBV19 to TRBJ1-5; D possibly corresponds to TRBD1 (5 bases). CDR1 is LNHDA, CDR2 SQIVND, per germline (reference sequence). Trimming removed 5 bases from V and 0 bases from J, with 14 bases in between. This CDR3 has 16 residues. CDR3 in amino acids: CASSPGSGRSNQPQHF. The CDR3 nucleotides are TGTGCCAGTAGTCCCGGGTCAGGGCGTAGCAATCAGCCCCAGCATTTT.

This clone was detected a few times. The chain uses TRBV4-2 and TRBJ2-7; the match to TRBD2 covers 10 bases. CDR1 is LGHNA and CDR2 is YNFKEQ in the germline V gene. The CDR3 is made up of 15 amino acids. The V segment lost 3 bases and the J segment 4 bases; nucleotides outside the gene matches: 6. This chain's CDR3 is CASSQPSGGAYEQYF. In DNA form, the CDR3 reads TGTGCCAGCAGCCAGCCCAGCGGGGGGGCTTACGAGCAGTACTTC.

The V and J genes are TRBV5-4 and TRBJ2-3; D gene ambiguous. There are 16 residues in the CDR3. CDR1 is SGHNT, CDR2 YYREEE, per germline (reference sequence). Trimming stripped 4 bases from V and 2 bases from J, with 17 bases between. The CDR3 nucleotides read TGTGCCAGCAGCCCCCGAAGCCGATTCGACACAGATACGCAGTATTTT. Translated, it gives CASSPRSRFDTDTQYF.

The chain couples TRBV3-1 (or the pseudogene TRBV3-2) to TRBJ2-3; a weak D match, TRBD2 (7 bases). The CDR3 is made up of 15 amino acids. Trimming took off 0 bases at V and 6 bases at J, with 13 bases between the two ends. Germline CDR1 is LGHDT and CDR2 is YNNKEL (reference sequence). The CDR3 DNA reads TGTGCCAGCAGCCAAGAAGGGGGGGGGACTGATACGCAGTATTTT. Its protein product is CASSQEGGGTDTQYF.

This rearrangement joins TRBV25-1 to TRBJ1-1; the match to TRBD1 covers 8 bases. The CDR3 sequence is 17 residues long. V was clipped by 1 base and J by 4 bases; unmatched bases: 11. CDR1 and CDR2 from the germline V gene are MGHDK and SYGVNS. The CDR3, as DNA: TGTGCCAGCAGTGAATCCCTCCCAGACAGGGGATTCACTGAAGCTTTCTTT. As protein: CASSESLPDRGFTEAFF.